The TCR beta chain under discussion was sequenced for a study of T cells expressing NK-cell markers. Study overall: There were seven HCMV-seropositive donors and one seronegative donor among the eight sequenced.

The CDR3 is made up of 13 amino acids. In germline, CDR1 is SQVTM, CDR2 ANQGSEA. Each CDR3 protein gets one entry in TCRdb, which reprocessed the 5' RACE reads and gives no DNA. The sample includes fewer than 550,000 distinct CDR3 sequences. Sequenced sample: blood T cells: a sorted CD56 or NKG2C T cell subset, CD4+ or CD8+ T cells, or bulk PBMC T cells (not recorded which). The sequence was collected from a woman aged 50 to 65 in good health. The chain has TRBV29-1 and TRBJ2-5; TCRdb proposes TRBD2, but this gene call is untestable without DNA. The CDR3 here is CSVLNPSGETQYF. The variable domain in full, completed from reference TRBV29-1 and TRBJ2-5, reads SAVISQKPSRDICQRGTSLTIQCQVDSQVTMMFWYRQQPGQSLTLIATANQGSEATYESGFVIDKFPISRPNLTFSTLTVSNMSPEDSSIYLCSVLNPSGETQYFGPGTRLLVL.